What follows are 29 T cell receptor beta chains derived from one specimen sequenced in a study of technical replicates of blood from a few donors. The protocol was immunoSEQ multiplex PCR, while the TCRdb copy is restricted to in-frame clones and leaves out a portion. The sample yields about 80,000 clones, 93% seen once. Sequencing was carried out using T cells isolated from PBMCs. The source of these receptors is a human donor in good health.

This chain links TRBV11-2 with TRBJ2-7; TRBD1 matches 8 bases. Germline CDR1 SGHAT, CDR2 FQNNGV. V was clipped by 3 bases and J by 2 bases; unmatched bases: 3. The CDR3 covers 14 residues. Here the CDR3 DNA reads TGTGCCAGCAGCTTCTCGACAGGGGCCTACGAGCAGTACTTC. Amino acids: CASSFSTGAYEQYF.

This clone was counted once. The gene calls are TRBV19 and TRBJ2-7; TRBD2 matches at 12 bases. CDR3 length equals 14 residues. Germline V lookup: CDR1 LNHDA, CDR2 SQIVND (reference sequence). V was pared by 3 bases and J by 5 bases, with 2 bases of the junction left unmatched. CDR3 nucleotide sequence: TGTGCCAGTAGTATGACTAGCGGGAGAGACGAGCAGTACTTC. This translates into CASSMTSGRDEQYF.

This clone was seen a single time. CDR3 loop: CASSLRSLNTGELFF. As DNA, the CDR3 is TGTGCCAGCAGCTTACGGAGTTTGAACACCGGGGAGCTGTTTTTT. The chain recombines TRBV7-6 with TRBJ2-2, with D unresolved. Germline lookup yields CDR1 SGHVS and CDR2 FNYEAQ. This CDR3 has 15 amino acids. The germline V and J ends were trimmed by 2 bases and 1 base, with 8 bases remaining between them.

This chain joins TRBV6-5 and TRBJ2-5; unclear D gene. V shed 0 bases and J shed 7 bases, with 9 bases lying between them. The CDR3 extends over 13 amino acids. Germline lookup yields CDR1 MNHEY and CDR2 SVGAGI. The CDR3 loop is CASSYSYPPTQYF. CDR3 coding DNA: TGTGCCAGCAGTTACTCCTACCCTCCGACCCAGTACTTC.

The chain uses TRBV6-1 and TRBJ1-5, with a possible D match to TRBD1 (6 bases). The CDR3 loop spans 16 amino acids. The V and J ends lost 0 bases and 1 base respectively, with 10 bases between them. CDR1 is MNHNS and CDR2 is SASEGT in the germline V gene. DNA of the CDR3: TGTGCCAGCAGTGAAGCATCAGGGGTGAGCAATCAGCCCCAGCATTTT. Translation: CASSEASGVSNQPQHF.

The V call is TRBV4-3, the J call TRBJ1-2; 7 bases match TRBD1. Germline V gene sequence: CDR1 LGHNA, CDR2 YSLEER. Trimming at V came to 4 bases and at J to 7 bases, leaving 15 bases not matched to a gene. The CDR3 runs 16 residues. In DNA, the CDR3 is TGCGCCAGCAGCCGGGGAAGGAGGGGGCGCGGGTTTGGCTACACCTTC. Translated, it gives CASSRGRRGRGFGYTF.

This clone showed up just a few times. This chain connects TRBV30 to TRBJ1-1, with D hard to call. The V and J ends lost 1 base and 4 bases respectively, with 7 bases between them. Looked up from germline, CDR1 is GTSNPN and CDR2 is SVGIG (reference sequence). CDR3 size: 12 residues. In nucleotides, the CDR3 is TGTGCCTGGAGTGCTATCGGCACTGAAGCTTTCTTT. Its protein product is CAWSAIGTEAFF.

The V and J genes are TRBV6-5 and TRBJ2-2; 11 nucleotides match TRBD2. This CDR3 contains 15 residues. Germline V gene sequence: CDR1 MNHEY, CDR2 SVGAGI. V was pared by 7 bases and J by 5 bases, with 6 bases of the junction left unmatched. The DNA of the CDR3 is TGTGCCAGCACTCCCGGGACTAGCGGAACCGGGGAGCTGTTTTTT. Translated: CASTPGTSGTGELFF.

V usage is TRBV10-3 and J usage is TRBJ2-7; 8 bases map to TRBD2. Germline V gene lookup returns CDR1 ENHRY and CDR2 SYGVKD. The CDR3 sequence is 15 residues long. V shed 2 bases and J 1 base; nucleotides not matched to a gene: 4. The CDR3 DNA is TGTGCCATCAGTGAGAGCGGGAGCCGATCCTACGAGCAGTACTTC. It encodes CAISESGSRSYEQYF.

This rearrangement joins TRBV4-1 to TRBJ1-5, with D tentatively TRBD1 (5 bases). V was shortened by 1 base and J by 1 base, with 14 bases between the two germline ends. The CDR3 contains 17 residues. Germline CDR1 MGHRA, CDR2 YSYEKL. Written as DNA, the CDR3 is TGCGCCAGCAGCCAAGGAATCCGGGGGGGGAGCAATCAGCCCCAGCATTTT. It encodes CASSQGIRGGSNQPQHF.

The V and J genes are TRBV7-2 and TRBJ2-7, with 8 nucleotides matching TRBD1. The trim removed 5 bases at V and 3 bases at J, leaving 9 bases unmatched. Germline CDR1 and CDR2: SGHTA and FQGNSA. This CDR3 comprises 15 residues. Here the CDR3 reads CASSHPGTGLYEQYF. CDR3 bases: TGTGCCAGCAGCCACCCCGGGACAGGCCTCTACGAGCAGTACTTC.

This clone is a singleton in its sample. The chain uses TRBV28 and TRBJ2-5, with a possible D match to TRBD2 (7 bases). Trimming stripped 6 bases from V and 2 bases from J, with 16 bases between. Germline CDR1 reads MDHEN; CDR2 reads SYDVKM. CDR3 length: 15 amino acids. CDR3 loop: CASRGAGEGQETQYF. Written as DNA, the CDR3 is TGTGCCAGCAGGGGGGCGGGAGAGGGGCAAGAGACCCAGTACTTC.

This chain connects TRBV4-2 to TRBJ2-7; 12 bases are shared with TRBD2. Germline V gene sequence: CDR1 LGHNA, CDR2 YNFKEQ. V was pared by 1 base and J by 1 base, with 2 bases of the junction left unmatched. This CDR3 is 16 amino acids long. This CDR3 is CASSQGLAGGSYEQYF. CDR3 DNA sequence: TGTGCCAGCAGCCAAGGGCTAGCGGGAGGGTCCTACGAGCAGTACTTC.

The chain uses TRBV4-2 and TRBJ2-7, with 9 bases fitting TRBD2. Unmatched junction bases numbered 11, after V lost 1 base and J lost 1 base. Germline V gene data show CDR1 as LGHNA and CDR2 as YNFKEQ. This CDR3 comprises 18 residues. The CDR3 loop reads CASSQGGFAGGASYEQYF. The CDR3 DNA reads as TGTGCCAGCAGCCAAGGGGGATTCGCGGGAGGGGCATCCTACGAGCAGTACTTC.

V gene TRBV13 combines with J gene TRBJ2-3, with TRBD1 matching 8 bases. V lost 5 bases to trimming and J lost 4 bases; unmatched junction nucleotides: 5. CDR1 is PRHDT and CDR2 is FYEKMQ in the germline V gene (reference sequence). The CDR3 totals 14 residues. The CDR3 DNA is TGTGCCAGCAGCCATGGACAGGGTTCAGATACGCAGTATTTT. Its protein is CASSHGQGSDTQYF.

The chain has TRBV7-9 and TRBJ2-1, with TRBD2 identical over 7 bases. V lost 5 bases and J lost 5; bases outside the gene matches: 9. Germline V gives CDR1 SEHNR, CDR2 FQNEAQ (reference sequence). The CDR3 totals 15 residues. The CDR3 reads CASSRDYSLNNEQFF. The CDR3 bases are TGTGCCAGCAGCCGGGACTATTCTCTGAACAATGAGCAGTTCTTC.

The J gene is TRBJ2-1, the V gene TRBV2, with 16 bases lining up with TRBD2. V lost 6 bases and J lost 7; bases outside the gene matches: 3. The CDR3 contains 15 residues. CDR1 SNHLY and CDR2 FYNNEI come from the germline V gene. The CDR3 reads CASSRGLAGGNEQFF. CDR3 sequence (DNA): TGTGCCAGCAGCCGGGGACTAGCGGGAGGGAATGAGCAGTTCTTC.

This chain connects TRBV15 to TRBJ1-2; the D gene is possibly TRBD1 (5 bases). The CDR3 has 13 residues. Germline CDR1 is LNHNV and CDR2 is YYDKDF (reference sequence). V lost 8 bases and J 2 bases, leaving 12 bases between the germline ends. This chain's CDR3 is CATSPGYNYGYTF. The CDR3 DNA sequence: TGTGCCACCTCACCAGGGTACAACTATGGCTACACCTTC.

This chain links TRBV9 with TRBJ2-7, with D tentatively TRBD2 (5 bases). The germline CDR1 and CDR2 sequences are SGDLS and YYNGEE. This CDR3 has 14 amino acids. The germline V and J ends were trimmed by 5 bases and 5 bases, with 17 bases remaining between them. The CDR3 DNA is TGTGCCAGCAGTGGATCGGGGTCCCAGGACGAGCAGTACTTC. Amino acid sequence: CASSGSGSQDEQYF.

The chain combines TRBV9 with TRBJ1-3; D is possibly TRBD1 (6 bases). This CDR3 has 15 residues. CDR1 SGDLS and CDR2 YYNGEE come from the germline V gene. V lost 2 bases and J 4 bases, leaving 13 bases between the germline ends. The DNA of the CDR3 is TGTGCCAGCAGCGTGGAGGGGGGGGAAGGAAACACCATATATTTT. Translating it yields CASSVEGGEGNTIYF.

In DNA form, the CDR3 reads TGTGCCAGCAGTTCAAGCGGGGGGGGATACGAGCAGTACTTC. Its protein product is CASSSSGGGYEQYF. The V gene is TRBV28, the J gene TRBJ2-7, with 10 bases identical to TRBD2. Germline-derived CDR1 and CDR2 are MDHEN and SYDVKM. The CDR3 covers 14 residues. V was clipped by 4 bases and J by 4 bases; unmatched bases: 4.

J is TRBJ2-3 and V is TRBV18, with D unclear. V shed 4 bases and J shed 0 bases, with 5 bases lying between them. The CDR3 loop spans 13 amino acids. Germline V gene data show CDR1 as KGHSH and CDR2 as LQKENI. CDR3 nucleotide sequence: TGTGCCAGCTCACTGGGCAGCACAGATACGCAGTATTTT. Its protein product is CASSLGSTDTQYF.

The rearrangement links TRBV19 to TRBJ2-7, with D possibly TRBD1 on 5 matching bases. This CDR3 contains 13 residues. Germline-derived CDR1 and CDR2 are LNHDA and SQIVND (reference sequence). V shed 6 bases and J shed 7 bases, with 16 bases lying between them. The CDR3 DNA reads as TGTGCCAGTAGCCCTGTCAGGGATTGGGAGCAGTACTTC. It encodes CASSPVRDWEQYF.

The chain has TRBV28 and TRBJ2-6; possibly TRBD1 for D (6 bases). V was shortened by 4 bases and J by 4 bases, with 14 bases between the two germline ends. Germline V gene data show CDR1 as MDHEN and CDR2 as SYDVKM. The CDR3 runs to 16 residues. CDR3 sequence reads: CASSSYRVWGANVLTF. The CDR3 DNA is TGTGCCAGCAGTTCCTACAGGGTGTGGGGGGCCAACGTCCTGACTTTC. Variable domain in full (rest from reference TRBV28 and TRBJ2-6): DVKVTQSSRYLVKRTGEKVFLECVQDMDHENMFWYRQDPGLGLRLIYFSYDVKMKEKGDIPEGYSVSREKKERFSLILESASTNQTSMYLCASSSYRVWGANVLTFGAGSRLTVL.

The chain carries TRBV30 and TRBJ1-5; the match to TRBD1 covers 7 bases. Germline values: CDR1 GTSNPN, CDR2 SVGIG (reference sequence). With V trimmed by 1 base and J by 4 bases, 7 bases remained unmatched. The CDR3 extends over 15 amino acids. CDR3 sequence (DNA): TGTGCCTGGAGTGATATGGACAGGCTAAATCAGCCCCAGCATTTT. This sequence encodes CAWSDMDRLNQPQHF.

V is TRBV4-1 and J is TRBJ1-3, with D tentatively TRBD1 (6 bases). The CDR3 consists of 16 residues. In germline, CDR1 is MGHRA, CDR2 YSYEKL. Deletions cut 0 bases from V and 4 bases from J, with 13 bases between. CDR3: CASSQDFGGEGNTIYF. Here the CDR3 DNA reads TGCGCCAGCAGCCAAGATTTTGGGGGCGAAGGAAACACCATATATTTT.

CDR3 sequence (DNA): TGCGCCAGCAGCCCGGGGGGGTTCAATGAGCAGTTCTTC. Translated: CASSPGGFNEQFF. V is TRBV4-1 and J is TRBJ2-1; TRBD2 matches 8 bases. Germline CDR1 and CDR2: MGHRA and YSYEKL. The CDR3 has 13 amino acids. V lost 4 bases to trimming and J lost 6 bases; unmatched junction nucleotides: 2.

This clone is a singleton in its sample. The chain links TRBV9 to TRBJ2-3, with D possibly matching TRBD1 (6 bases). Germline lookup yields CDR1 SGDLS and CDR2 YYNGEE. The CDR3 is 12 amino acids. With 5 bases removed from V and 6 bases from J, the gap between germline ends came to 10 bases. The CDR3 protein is CASSGGFDTQYF. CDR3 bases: TGTGCCAGCAGTGGGGGCTTTGATACGCAGTATTTT.

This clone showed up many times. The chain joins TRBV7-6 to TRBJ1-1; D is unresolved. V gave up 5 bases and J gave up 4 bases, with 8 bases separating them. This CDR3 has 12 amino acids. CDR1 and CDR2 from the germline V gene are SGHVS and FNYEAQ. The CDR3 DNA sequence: TGTGCCAGCAGCGCAGTCAGCACTGAAGCTTTCTTT. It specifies CASSAVSTEAFF.